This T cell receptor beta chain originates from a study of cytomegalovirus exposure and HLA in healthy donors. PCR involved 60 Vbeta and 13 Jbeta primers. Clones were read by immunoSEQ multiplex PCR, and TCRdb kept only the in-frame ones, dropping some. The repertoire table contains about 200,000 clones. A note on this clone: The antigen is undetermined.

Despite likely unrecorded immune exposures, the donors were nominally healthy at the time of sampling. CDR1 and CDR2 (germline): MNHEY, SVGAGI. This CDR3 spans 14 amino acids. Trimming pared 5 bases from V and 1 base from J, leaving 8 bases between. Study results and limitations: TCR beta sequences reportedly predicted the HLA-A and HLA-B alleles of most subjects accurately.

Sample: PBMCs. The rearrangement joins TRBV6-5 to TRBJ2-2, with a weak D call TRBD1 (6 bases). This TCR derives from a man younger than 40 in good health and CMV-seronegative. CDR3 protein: CASSRTENTGELFF. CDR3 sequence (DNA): TGTGCCAGCAGTCGGACAGAGAACACCGGGGAGCTGTTTTTT.